This T cell receptor beta chain emerged from a study of immune cell composition in non-small cell lung cancer. Findings and limits, study-wide: It was not proven that tumour-reactive clones equal dominant tumour-associated clones.

With regard to this clone: Its cognate antigen is unknown.

The normal lung sample lay at least 3 cm, and maximally far, from the tumour. Genomic DNA came from frozen unsorted single-cell suspensions. This table comes from immunoSEQ multiplex PCR, and its TCRdb copy is limited to in-frame clones, with some not included. This sample yields about 6,800 clones, of which about four fifths are seen a single time; 12% belongs to the top ten. Germline values: CDR1 LGHNA, CDR2 YSLEER. V shed 0 bases and J shed 6 bases, with 12 bases lying between them. This CDR3 comprises 16 residues. The specimen sequenced was non-adjacent lung tissue. The V and J genes are TRBV4-3 and TRBJ1-6; D remains unclear. The sequence was collected from a human donor with non-small cell lung cancer. In DNA, the CDR3 is TGCGCCAGCAGCCAAGATAAGAGATTAACTAATTCACCCCTCCACTTT. This translates into CASSQDKRLTNSPLHF.